The 21 T cell receptor beta chains reported below all come from one sample, sequenced in a study of human T cells and chemical hapten exposure. Via MiXCR, TCRdb re-called the RACE reads, giving one row per CDR3 protein. The repertoire holds more than 90,000 distinct CDR3 sequences, 10% to 12% seen once, with around 3% in the top ten. Documented time point: patch test 2, 6 weeks after DPC sensitization. Treatment defined: therapeutic diphenylcyclopropenone sensitization with weekly scalp DPC. The sequencing used whole blood, collected in connection with sensitization to the hapten diphenylcyclopropenone (DPC). The source of these receptors is a woman in her 40s with alopecia areata. Some clones in this sample may be carry-over from other donors' samples.

This clonotype is medium-sized within its sample. The V and J genes are TRBV20-1 and TRBJ2-5; TRBD2 matches 7 bases. The ends lost 0 bases at V and 3 bases at J; junction bases unmatched: 25. The CDR3 has 21 residues. The germline CDR1 and CDR2 sequences are DFQATT and SNEGSKA (reference sequence). The CDR3 spells CSAREASSSYPREGPKETQYF. CDR3 DNA sequence: TGCAGTGCTAGAGAGGCATCCTCTTCATACCCTAGGGAGGGTCCTAAAGAGACCCAGTACTTC.

This clonotype was found a few times. The V and J genes are TRBV7-2 and TRBJ2-3; TRBD2 matches 12 bases. There are 16 residues in the CDR3. V lost 4 bases, J lost 8 bases, and 10 bases stayed unmatched. Germline values: CDR1 SGHTA, CDR2 FQGNSA. The CDR3 loop reads CASSSPRASGGVTQYF. In DNA, the CDR3 is TGTGCCAGCAGCTCACCTCGAGCTAGCGGGGGGGTTACGCAGTATTTT.

Notes on this clonotype: Germline is not matched at one junction end, which may reflect a read error. As DNA, the CDR3 is TGTGTCAGCAGCCAAGTGGGGTTGGGGCAGGGGGTCCACGAGCAGTACTTC. Residues: CVSSQVGLGQGVHEQYF. This rearrangement joins TRBV4-2 to TRBJ2-7; 7 nucleotides line up with TRBD1. CDR1 is LGHNA, CDR2 YNFKEQ, per germline. The CDR3 spans 17 residues.

The table lists this clonotype with many counts. This chain links TRBV6-6 with TRBJ2-5; D call uncertain. V dropped 7 bases and J dropped 10 bases, with 19 bases sitting between them. This CDR3 is built from 13 residues. Germline V gene lookup returns CDR1 MNHNY and CDR2 SVGAGI (reference sequence). The CDR3 reads CASTPEGLNNQYF. For the CDR3, the DNA is TGTGCCAGCACCCCAGAAGGTCTTAATAACCAGTACTTC.

The V and J genes are TRBV27 and TRBJ2-3, with 7 nucleotides matching TRBD2. The V gene's germline CDR1 is MNHEY and CDR2 SMNVEV (reference sequence). Trimming took 2 bases from V and 3 from J; bases not matched to a gene: 8. This CDR3 has 16 residues. The CDR3 coding sequence is TGTGCCAGCAGTTTAGGGAGCGGACTAGGGACAGATACGCAGTATTTT. Residues: CASSLGSGLGTDTQYF.

The J gene is TRBJ1-5, the V gene TRBV7-2; no firm D call. This CDR3 has 14 residues. The V gene lost 2 bases and the J gene lost 3 bases, with 8 bases spanning the gap. From germline, CDR1 is SGHTA and CDR2 FQGNSA. The CDR3 DNA reads TGTGCCAGCAGCTTACACCGGACCAATCAGCCCCAGCATTTT. Translation: CASSLHRTNQPQHF.

Details on this clonotype: This clone may be a read error of a much larger clone one base away. The J gene is TRBJ2-3, the V gene TRBV29-1; no reliable D call. The CDR3 spans 13 residues. Germline V CDR1 and CDR2: SQVTM, ANQGSEA. The CDR3 DNA reads as TGCAGCGTCCACCTCCCCGGAGCAGATACGCAGAATTTT. Residues: CSVHLPGADTQNF.

V gene TRBV3-1 combines with J gene TRBJ1-5; D unresolved. Germline V gene sequence: CDR1 LGHDT, CDR2 YNNKEL (reference sequence). The CDR3 length is 12 residues. The germline V and J ends were trimmed by 3 bases and 6 bases, with 6 bases remaining between them. The CDR3 is CASSQGSQPQHF. The CDR3 nucleotides read TGTGCCAGCAGCCAGGGAAGTCAGCCCCAGCATTTT.

The chain recombines TRBV12-3 or TRBV12-4 with TRBJ1-1; D remains unclear. This CDR3 is built from 11 residues. V was shortened by 5 bases and J by 8 bases, with 9 bases between the two germline ends. In nucleotides, the CDR3 is TGTGCCAGCAGTGGACCTGGGGAAGCTTTCTTT. As protein: CASSGPGEAFF.

This clonotype came up many times. V is TRBV30 and J is TRBJ2-1, with 7 positions matching TRBD2. The CDR3 loop spans 12 amino acids. Per germline, CDR1 GTSNPN and CDR2 SVGIG (reference sequence). Trimming at V came to 4 bases and at J to 10 bases, leaving 7 bases not matched to a gene. The CDR3 nucleotides are TGTGCCTGGAAGACTAGCCGGCCGGAGCAGTTCTTC. Translated: CAWKTSRPEQFF.

This chain joins TRBV14 and TRBJ2-1, with TRBD2 as a possible D gene (6 bases). The CDR3 totals 16 residues. The V end was cut by 3 bases, the J end by 5 bases, with 17 bases between. Germline V gives CDR1 SGHDN, CDR2 FVKESK. Here the CDR3 reads CASSHEPGLPHNEQFF. The CDR3, as DNA: TGTGCCAGCAGCCATGAACCGGGACTCCCCCACAATGAGCAGTTCTTC.

A few counts support this clonotype. The V and J genes are TRBV7-9 and TRBJ2-2, with TRBD1 matching 7 bases. The CDR3 consists of 13 residues. Germline-derived CDR1 and CDR2 are SEHNR and FQNEAQ (reference sequence). V lost 5 bases, J lost 9 bases, and 6 bases stayed unmatched. CDR3 amino acids: CASSRQGRRELFF. The CDR3 DNA is TGTGCCAGCAGCCGACAGGGACGGAGGGAGCTGTTTTTT. Looking up the rest from reference TRBV7-9 and TRBJ2-2 gives the full variable domain: DTGVSQNPRHKITKRGQNVTFRCDPISEHNRLYWYRQTLGQGPEFLTYFQNEAQLEKSRLLSDRFSAERPKGSFSTLEIQRTEQGDSAMYLCASSRQGRRELFFGEGSRLTVL.

In its sample, this clonotype was seen many times. The V call is TRBV4-3, the J call TRBJ1-4; no clear D. Germline CDR1 and CDR2: LGHNA and YSLEER. The CDR3 extends over 16 amino acids. V was cut by 0 bases and J by 3 bases, with 11 bases left in between. DNA for the CDR3: TGCGCCAGCAGCCAAGATCAGTCCCCCGCTAATGAAAAACTGTTTTTT. As protein: CASSQDQSPANEKLFF.

This clonotype was found a few times. The rearrangement uses TRBV11-2 and TRBJ2-5; D is unclear. The germline V gene encodes CDR1 SGHAT and CDR2 FQNNGV. Trimming shortened V by 0 bases and J by 7 bases, and 9 bases separated the two germline ends. The CDR3 has 13 residues. The chain's CDR3 is CASSLEVSRTQYF. CDR3 nucleotides: TGTGCCAGCAGCTTAGAAGTCAGCCGGACCCAGTACTTC.

The chain uses TRBV3-1 and TRBJ2-5; 7 positions agree with TRBD1. With V trimmed by 3 bases and J by 4 bases, 11 bases remained unmatched. CDR3 length: 16 residues. Per germline, CDR1 LGHDT and CDR2 YNNKEL (reference sequence). The CDR3 reads CASSQRGGRFGETQYF. Here the CDR3 DNA reads TGTGCCAGCAGCCAGCGAGGGGGCAGGTTCGGAGAGACCCAGTACTTC.

This clonotype was found a few times. The chain employs TRBV12-3 or TRBV12-4 and TRBJ1-4; D might be TRBD1 (6 bases). The CDR3 extends over 15 amino acids. Between the trimmed V and J ends, which lost 5 bases and 8 bases, there was a span of 18 bases. Written as DNA, the CDR3 is TGTGCCAGCAGTGTCAGGGGTTTTGAAACGGAAAAACTGTTTTTT. Translated: CASSVRGFETEKLFF.

The V call is TRBV7-2, the J call TRBJ2-5; no definite D call. Germline CDR1 SGHTA, CDR2 FQGNSA. The CDR3 sequence is 15 residues long. Trimming stripped 2 bases from V and 2 bases from J, with 12 bases between. The CDR3 loop reads CASSLSGRLQETQYF. CDR3 sequence (DNA): TGTGCCAGCAGCTTATCGGGCAGGTTACAAGAGACCCAGTACTTC.

This clonotype has a count of ten or more. The chain is built from TRBV18 and TRBJ1-1; possibly TRBD1 for D (5 bases). The CDR3 sequence is 16 residues long. Per germline, CDR1 KGHSH and CDR2 LQKENI. V lost 3 bases and J lost 4, with 18 bases in between. The CDR3 DNA reads as TGTGCCAGCTCACCGCTTTCGTTGGGGCAGGCCACTGAAGCTTTCTTT. Its protein product is CASSPLSLGQATEAFF.

This clonotype was observed a few times. The V call is TRBV18, the J call TRBJ1-2; D gene uncertain. Per the germline V gene, CDR1 is KGHSH and CDR2 is LQKENI. The CDR3 consists of 15 residues. Trimming cost V 0 bases and J 6 bases, with 14 bases left between them. CDR3 protein: CASSPPGYPAHGYTF. In nucleotides, the CDR3 is TGTGCCAGCTCACCACCGGGTTACCCAGCCCATGGCTACACCTTC.

In this sample, this clonotype turned up once. The chain links TRBV7-2 to TRBJ2-1; D is ambiguous. Germline values: CDR1 SGHTA, CDR2 FQGNSA. V dropped 5 bases and J dropped 8 bases, with 10 bases sitting between them. The length of the CDR3 is 12 residues. The CDR3 DNA is TGTGCCAGCAGCGGAGTCGTTTATGAGCAGTTCTTC. Its translation: CASSGVVYEQFF. The whole variable domain, filled in from reference TRBV7-2 and TRBJ2-1, reads GAGVSQSPSNKVTEKGKDVELRCDPISGHTALYWYRQSLGQGLEFLIYFQGNSAPDKSGLPSDRFSAERTGGSVSTLTIQRTQQEDSAVYLCASSGVVYEQFFGPGTRLTVL.

This clonotype has at least ten counts. For the CDR3, the DNA is TGTGCCAGCTCACCCGCCGGTCCAGGACGCTCCTACGAGCAGTACTTC. Its translation is CASSPAGPGRSYEQYF. The chain is built from TRBV18 and TRBJ2-7; D gene unclear. The CDR3 loop spans 16 amino acids. V was trimmed by 3 bases and J by 0 bases, leaving 15 bases between them. The V gene's germline CDR1 is KGHSH and CDR2 LQKENI.